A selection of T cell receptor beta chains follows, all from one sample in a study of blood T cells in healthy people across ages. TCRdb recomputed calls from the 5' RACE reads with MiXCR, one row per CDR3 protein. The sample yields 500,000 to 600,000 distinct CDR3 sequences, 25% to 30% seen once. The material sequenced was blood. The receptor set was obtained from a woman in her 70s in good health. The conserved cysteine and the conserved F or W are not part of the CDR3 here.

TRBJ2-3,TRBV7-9,ASSRTLTGGVDTQY
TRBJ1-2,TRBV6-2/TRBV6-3,ASTIGGLDYGYT
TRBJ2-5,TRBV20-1,SASPTGWETQY
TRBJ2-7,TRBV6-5,ASSYSNRGYEQY
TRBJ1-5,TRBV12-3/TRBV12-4,ASSTSDWQPQH
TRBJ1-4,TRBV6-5,ASRDRPNEKLF
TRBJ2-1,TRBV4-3,ASSQDTRGVTYNEQF
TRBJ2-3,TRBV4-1,ASSQVGPSGGATSTDTQY
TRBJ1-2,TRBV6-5,ASSYLQGARNGYT
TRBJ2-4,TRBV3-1,ASSQGLPVVSIQY
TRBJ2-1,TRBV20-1,SARSLVGSYNEQF
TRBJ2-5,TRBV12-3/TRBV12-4,ASTYPRGQAQY
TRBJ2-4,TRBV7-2,ASSLGRADRVLIAKNIQY
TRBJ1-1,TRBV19,ATELGPGMNTEAF
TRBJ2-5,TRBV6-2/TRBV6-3,AIRASAAEQY
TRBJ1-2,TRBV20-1,SARDSRNYGYT
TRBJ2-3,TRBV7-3,ASSLMKAGDTQY
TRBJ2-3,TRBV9,ASTLWGPPTDTQY
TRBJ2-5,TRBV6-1,ASSLTSGGAGETQY
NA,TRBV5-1,ASSLGGRAHEQY